Below, 4 T cell receptor beta chains from the same sample are listed, as sequenced in a study of blood T cell repertoires in COVID-19. Clones were sequenced by immunoSEQ multiplex PCR, and TCRdb holds only the in-frame ones, with some missing. The sample holds over 200,000 clones, about nine tenths seen once. Input material: PBMCs or T cells enriched from blood (not recorded which). The receptor source for this set is a woman aged 40 to 55 with acute COVID-19.

The CDR3 loop reads CASSLGRETEAFF. CDR3 nucleotides: TGTGCCAGCAGCTTGGGGCGGGAAACTGAAGCTTTCTTT. This chain joins TRBV7-8 and TRBJ1-1; a possible D gene is TRBD1 (5 bases). Germline lookup yields CDR1 SGHVS and CDR2 FQNEAQ. Trimming removed 3 bases at V and 5 bases at J, with 10 bases between. This CDR3 contains 13 residues.

The rearrangement links TRBV11-2 to TRBJ1-5; D uncertain. V was cut by 1 base and J by 4 bases, with 14 bases left in between. Germline CDR1 is SGHAT and CDR2 is FQNNGV. CDR3 size: 16 residues. The CDR3 nucleotides are TGTGCCAGCAGCTTAGGGGCTACGGTATCGAATCAGCCCCAGCATTTT. Protein sequence: CASSLGATVSNQPQHF.

The rearrangement uses TRBV7-9 and TRBJ1-2; TRBD1 agrees at 9 bases. There are 13 residues in the CDR3. Trimming removed 5 bases from V and 10 bases from J; junction bases left unmatched: 8. Germline V lookup: CDR1 SEHNR, CDR2 FQNEAQ (reference sequence). The DNA of the CDR3 is TGTGCCAGCAGCGGACAGGGGAGCTGGGACTACACCTTC. Translation gives CASSGQGSWDYTF.

V is TRBV4-1 and J is TRBJ2-3; 7 nucleotides line up with TRBD1. Germline CDR1 MGHRA, CDR2 YSYEKL. The CDR3 totals 15 residues. Trimming cost V 0 bases and J 6 bases; bases outside gene matches: 6. In nucleotides, the CDR3 is TGCGCCAGCAGCCAAGAGACAGGGTACTTGGATACGCAGTATTTT. Protein: CASSQETGYLDTQYF.